Below are 30 T cell receptor beta chains sequenced from a single sample in a study of T cells after yellow fever vaccination. A single record per CDR3 protein comes from TCRdb applying MiXCR to the 5' RACE reads. Here the sample spans hundreds of thousands of distinct CDR3 sequences, roughly 4% being singletons. The input for sequencing was PBMCs, taken on the day of the yellow fever booster vaccination. Every receptor here comes from a man aged 18 to 30 who received the YFV17D yellow fever vaccine.

The chain carries TRBV7-9 and TRBJ1-1, with D uncertain. The V end was cut by 1 base, the J end by 0 bases, with 12 bases between. The V gene's germline CDR1 is SEHNR and CDR2 FQNEAQ (reference sequence). This CDR3 comprises 16 residues. The CDR3 loop reads CASSLGSSVLNTEAFF. CDR3 in DNA: TGTGCCAGCAGCTTAGGGTCTTCCGTACTGAACACTGAAGCTTTCTTT.

This clonotype was seen a handful of times. The rearrangement joins TRBV4-2 to TRBJ2-5; weak D call: TRBD2 (6 bases). This CDR3 has 17 amino acids. V dropped 4 bases and J dropped 5 bases, with 23 bases sitting between them. Germline lookup yields CDR1 LGHNA and CDR2 YNFKEQ. The CDR3 is CASSPGRADLLVETQYF. The CDR3 region has the DNA TGTGCCAGCAGCCCCGGGAGAGCGGACCTACTCGTGGAGACCCAGTACTTC.

This clonotype was seen a few times. The genes are TRBV11-2 and TRBJ2-2, with TRBD1 matching 8 bases. The CDR3 runs to 12 residues. V lost 5 bases and J lost 11; bases outside the gene matches: 4. Germline CDR1 SGHAT, CDR2 FQNNGV. In DNA form, the CDR3 reads TGTGCCAGCAGCCCGGACAGGGTTGAGCTGTTTTTT. Its protein is CASSPDRVELFF.

The V and J genes are TRBV2 and TRBJ2-7, with a possible D match to TRBD1 (5 bases). With 4 bases removed from V and 5 bases from J, the gap between germline ends came to 12 bases. CDR3 length equals 13 residues. Germline CDR1 and CDR2: SNHLY and FYNNEI. The DNA of the CDR3 is TGTGCCAGCAGTGCAGGGCCTACTGACGAGCAGTACGTC. It encodes CASSAGPTDEQYV.

This clonotype appeared a few times. The gene calls are TRBV7-2 and TRBJ2-3, with 8 nucleotides matching TRBD2. The CDR3 loop spans 15 amino acids. V was clipped by 1 base and J by 5 bases; unmatched bases: 5. Germline-derived CDR1 and CDR2 are SGHTA and FQGNSA. DNA for the CDR3: TGTGCCAGCAGCTTAGACGGGGGGGCCGTAGATACGCAGTATTTT. Residues: CASSLDGGAVDTQYF.

The chain joins TRBV7-6 to TRBJ2-1; D perhaps matches TRBD2 (6 bases). Germline V gene data show CDR1 as SGHVS and CDR2 as FNYEAQ. The CDR3 covers 17 residues. Trimming took 4 bases from V and 6 from J, leaving 22 bases between them. The CDR3 DNA follows: TGTGCCAGCAGCTCGAGAGCGGGCCCGAGCTCGTCCAATGAGCAGTTCTTC. Translating it yields CASSSRAGPSSSNEQFF.

Many counts were recorded for this clonotype. V gene TRBV4-1 combines with J gene TRBJ2-1, with D uncertain. CDR3 length equals 12 residues. Trimming pared 0 bases from V and 6 bases from J, leaving 3 bases between. Germline V lookup: CDR1 MGHRA, CDR2 YSYEKL. CDR3 residues: CASSQDINEQFF. The CDR3 region has the DNA TGCGCCAGCAGCCAAGATATCAATGAGCAGTTCTTC.

The rearrangement uses TRBV5-1 and TRBJ2-1, with 7 nucleotides matching TRBD2. Germline assignment: CDR1 SGHRS and CDR2 YFSETQ. The CDR3 is 14 residues long. With V trimmed by 2 bases and J by 7 bases, 6 bases remained unmatched. The CDR3 loop is CASSFRNSGNEQFF. CDR3 sequence (DNA): TGCGCCAGCAGCTTTCGGAATAGCGGGAATGAGCAGTTCTTC.

In this sample, this clonotype turned up many times. The chain couples TRBV3-1 to TRBJ1-1; D unresolved. The CDR3 runs 12 residues. The germline V gene encodes CDR1 LGHDT and CDR2 YNNKEL (reference sequence). V was shortened by 3 bases and J by 9 bases, with 11 bases between the two germline ends. The CDR3: CASSQATGKAFF. The CDR3, as DNA: TGTGCCAGCAGCCAGGCCACGGGAAAAGCTTTCTTT.

This clonotype was recorded many times. The V and J genes are TRBV4-2 and TRBJ2-2; 12 nucleotides line up with TRBD2. With 4 bases clipped from V and 1 base from J, the junction kept 7 bases outside the gene matches. This CDR3 spans 18 amino acids. CDR1 and CDR2 from the germline V gene are LGHNA and YNFKEQ. CDR3 nucleotides: TGTGCCAGCAGCCTATCTAGCGGGGGGGATATGAACACCGGGGAGCTGTTTTTT. Protein sequence: CASSLSSGGDMNTGELFF.

This clonotype was seen only a few times. The rearrangement joins TRBV4-3 to TRBJ2-5; a possible D gene is TRBD2 (7 bases). The CDR3 covers 16 residues. Germline CDR1 reads LGHNA; CDR2 reads YSLEER. V lost 0 bases and J lost 5, with 16 bases in between. CDR3 DNA sequence: TGCGCCAGCAGCCAAGATCCTAGGGGGGGGCCGGAGACCCAGTACTTC. It is translated as CASSQDPRGGPETQYF.

The table lists this clonotype with many counts. This chain connects TRBV7-9 to TRBJ2-7; no definite D call. The CDR3 sequence is 14 residues long. Between the trimmed V and J ends, which lost 0 bases and 2 bases, there was a span of 8 bases. Germline V lookup: CDR1 SEHNR, CDR2 FQNEAQ (reference sequence). CDR3 coding DNA: TGTGCCAGCAGCTTAGCCCCGGCCACCTACGAGCAGTACTTC. It encodes CASSLAPATYEQYF.

The table lists this clonotype with a few counts. The chain recombines TRBV6-6 with TRBJ1-1; tentative D call: TRBD1 (5 bases). The CDR3 covers 14 residues. Germline V gene lookup returns CDR1 MNHNY and CDR2 SVGAGI (reference sequence). V was clipped by 7 bases and J by 0 bases, with 12 bases between them. CDR3 loop: CASTAGTVNTEAFF. The CDR3 DNA follows: TGTGCCAGCACAGCCGGGACTGTGAACACTGAAGCTTTCTTT.

The gene calls are TRBV12-3 or TRBV12-4 and TRBJ1-1; D gene unclear. Trimming pared 0 bases from V and 3 bases from J, leaving 5 bases between. This CDR3 is 13 amino acids long. The CDR3 here is CASSLAQDTEAFF. The CDR3 DNA is TGTGCCAGCAGTTTAGCGCAGGACACTGAAGCTTTCTTT.

This clonotype was detected only a few times. The CDR3 protein is CASSLAGGPYEQYV. CDR3 nucleotides: TGTGCCAGCAGCTTGGCGGGGGGGCCCTACGAGCAGTACGTC. The genes are TRBV27 and TRBJ2-7; 9 positions match TRBD2. The CDR3 loop spans 14 amino acids. Germline CDR1 MNHEY, CDR2 SMNVEV (reference sequence). Trimming took 6 bases from V and 2 from J; bases not matched to a gene: 5.

This clonotype was counted many times. The rearrangement joins TRBV11-2 to TRBJ1-6, with D unclear. This CDR3 region has 14 residues. CDR1 is SGHAT, CDR2 FQNNGV, per germline. V lost 5 bases and J 8 bases, leaving 13 bases between the germline ends. CDR3: CASSPNIGDSPLHF. The CDR3 nucleotides read TGTGCCAGCAGCCCAAACATTGGTGATTCACCCCTCCACTTT.

The rearrangement uses TRBV20-1 and TRBJ2-5; no reliable D call. The CDR3 is made up of 13 amino acids. V dropped 1 base and J dropped 1 base, with 7 bases sitting between them. The germline V gene has CDR1 DFQATT and CDR2 SNEGSKA (reference sequence). CDR3 bases: TGCAGTGCTAGAGGCAGGCTCCAAGAGACCCAGTACTTC. Translated, it gives CSARGRLQETQYF.

This clonotype was counted between two and nine times. The gene calls are TRBV12-3 or TRBV12-4 and TRBJ2-6; TRBD1 matches 11 bases. Trimming removed 1 base from V and 6 bases from J; junction bases left unmatched: 2. This CDR3 is 16 amino acids long. The CDR3 sequence: CASSLVGQGAANVLTF. CDR3 sequence (DNA): TGTGCCAGCAGTTTAGTCGGACAGGGGGCGGCCAACGTCCTGACTTTC.

This clonotype was seen ten or more times. This chain links TRBV4-1 with TRBJ1-2, with D perhaps matching TRBD1 (6 bases). Germline CDR1 MGHRA, CDR2 YSYEKL. CDR3 length: 16 amino acids. Trimming removed 2 bases at V and 3 bases at J, with 16 bases between. The CDR3 loop is CASSQQGGPRDYGYTF. CDR3 nucleotide sequence: TGCGCCAGCAGCCAACAAGGGGGTCCTCGGGACTATGGCTACACCTTC.

There are a few counts of this clonotype. The germline gene is not matched at one end of the junction; a read error may be the cause. This chain links TRBV4-2 with TRBJ2-5; the D is unclear. The CDR3 spans 15 residues. Germline CDR1 reads LGHNA; CDR2 reads YNFKEQ. The CDR3 reads CASSQEDSFGHAYDF. DNA of the CDR3: TGTGCCAGCAGCCAAGAAGATAGCTTTGGGCACGCGTATGACTTC.

The sample holds many counts of this clonotype. The chain carries TRBV20-1 and TRBJ2-7, with D possibly matching TRBD1 (6 bases). The CDR3 is 13 amino acids. The V and J ends lost 5 bases and 2 bases respectively, with 13 bases between them. Looked up from germline, CDR1 is DFQATT and CDR2 is SNEGSKA (reference sequence). CDR3 residues: CSARTGPTYEQYF. In DNA form, the CDR3 reads TGCAGTGCTCGTACAGGGCCCACCTACGAGCAGTACTTC.

This clonotype came up a few times. The V call is TRBV20-1, the J call TRBJ2-1; TRBD1 aligns across 7 bases. V shed 5 bases and J 7 bases; nucleotides not matched to a gene: 5. The germline gives CDR1 DFQATT, CDR2 SNEGSKA (reference sequence). The CDR3 is 12 amino acids. CDR3 sequence: CSAGDSVNEQFF. DNA for the CDR3: TGCAGTGCTGGGGACAGTGTGAATGAGCAGTTCTTC.

This sequence joins TRBV2 and TRBJ2-1; 12 positions agree with TRBD2. Germline CDR1 reads SNHLY; CDR2 reads FYNNEI. V lost 5 bases, J lost 5 bases, and 4 bases stayed unmatched. The CDR3 is 15 amino acids. In DNA form, the CDR3 reads TGTGCCAGCAGTTATCTAGCGGGGGGGGACAATGAGCAGTTCTTC. This encodes CASSYLAGGDNEQFF.

The CDR3 region has the DNA TGTGCCACCAGTGGGGCAGCCTCTAGCACAGATACGCAGTATTTT. It codes for CATSGAASSTDTQYF. The chain recombines TRBV24-1 with TRBJ2-3; D gene ambiguous. This CDR3 has 15 residues. V was trimmed by 5 bases and J by 0 bases, leaving 11 bases between them. CDR1 and CDR2 from the germline V gene are KGHDR and SFDVKD.

This clonotype was seen many times. The V call is TRBV3-1, the J call TRBJ2-3; D perhaps matches TRBD1 (6 bases). V gave up 3 bases and J gave up 6 bases, with 19 bases separating them. CDR3 length: 16 amino acids. Germline CDR1 is LGHDT and CDR2 is YNNKEL (reference sequence). DNA for the CDR3: TGTGCCAGCAGCCAGGTGGGGGCTACGCGGGCGGATACGCAGTATTTT. It yields the protein CASSQVGATRADTQYF.

This clonotype was observed at least ten times. The rearrangement links TRBV20-1 to TRBJ2-3, with TRBD2 as a possible D gene (6 bases). Per the germline V gene, CDR1 is DFQATT and CDR2 is SNEGSKA (reference sequence). CDR3 length equals 14 residues. Trimming took 5 bases from V and 10 from J, leaving 22 bases between them. CDR3 protein: CSAEGRLGDGAQYF. CDR3 coding DNA: TGCAGTGCTGAGGGCCGACTAGGCGATGGAGCGCAGTATTTT.

This chain connects TRBV27 to TRBJ2-1; possibly TRBD1 or TRBD2 for D (5 bases each). Per germline, CDR1 MNHEY and CDR2 SMNVEV (reference sequence). This CDR3 region has 12 residues. The V gene lost 3 bases and the J gene lost 7 bases, with 7 bases spanning the gap. The CDR3 loop reads CASSFEGNEQFF. CDR3 DNA sequence: TGTGCCAGCAGTTTTGAGGGGAATGAGCAGTTCTTC.

Many counts were recorded for this clonotype. This chain connects TRBV7-3 to TRBJ2-5; 7 bases map to TRBD2. The CDR3 contains 15 residues. Germline lookup yields CDR1 SGHTA and CDR2 FQGTGA. V was clipped by 5 bases and J by 3 bases; unmatched bases: 9. CDR3 DNA: TGTGCCAGCAGCCCAGTCGCAGGGAGGGAAGAGACCCAGTACTTC. This sequence encodes CASSPVAGREETQYF.

In this sample, this clonotype turned up many times. The chain couples TRBV5-1 to TRBJ1-2, with D uncertain. The CDR3 length is 13 residues. V dropped 7 bases and J dropped 4 bases, with 14 bases sitting between them. Germline CDR1 and CDR2: SGHRS and YFSETQ. This CDR3 reads CASRDVPAYGYTF. Written as DNA, the CDR3 is TGCGCCAGCCGCGACGTTCCGGCCTATGGCTACACCTTC.

This clonotype was found a few times. V gene TRBV4-3 combines with J gene TRBJ1-2, with TRBD1 identical over 8 bases. Per germline, CDR1 LGHNA and CDR2 YSLEER. V lost 1 base, J lost 5 bases, and 6 bases stayed unmatched. The CDR3 loop spans 15 amino acids. The CDR3 region has the DNA TGCGCCAGCAGCCAAGGAGCCGACAGGGGTTATGGCTACACCTTC. Amino acid sequence: CASSQGADRGYGYTF.